This TCR beta chain was identified during a study of cytomegalovirus exposure and HLA in healthy donors. Germline CDR1 is LNHDA and CDR2 is SQIVND (reference sequence). The CDR3 length is 13 residues. The V gene lost 7 bases and the J gene lost 6 bases, with 15 bases spanning the gap. The primer mix had 60 Vbeta and 13 Jbeta primers. Per the original data handling: An analysis performed later counted around 80 million unique TCR beta chains (roughly 11 million of them shared). Profiled with immunoSEQ multiplex PCR; TCRdb holds only in-frame clones, not every one. V, J and clone size are those of that table, while D and trimming were read from the DNA. Counted here are about 190,000 clones, around 75% occurring once; the ten biggest clones make up about 1.7%.

Specimen: PBMCs. The chain uses TRBV19 and TRBJ1-2; perhaps TRBD1 as D (5 bases). This sequence was found in a woman aged 25 to 45 in good health and CMV-seronegative. In nucleotides, the CDR3 is TGTGCCAGTACATGGGACTGGCGCGATGGCTACACCTTC. Encoded protein: CASTWDWRDGYTF.